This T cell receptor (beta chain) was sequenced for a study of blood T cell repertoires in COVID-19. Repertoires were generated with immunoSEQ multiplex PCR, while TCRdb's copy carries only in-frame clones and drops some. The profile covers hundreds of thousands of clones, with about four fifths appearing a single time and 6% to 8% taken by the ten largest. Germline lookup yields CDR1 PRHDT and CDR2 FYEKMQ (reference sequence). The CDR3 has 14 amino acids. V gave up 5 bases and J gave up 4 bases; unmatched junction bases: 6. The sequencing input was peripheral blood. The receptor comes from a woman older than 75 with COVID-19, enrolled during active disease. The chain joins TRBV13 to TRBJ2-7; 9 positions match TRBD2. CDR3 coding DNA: TGTGCCAGCAGCCGTAGCGGGAGAGGATACGAGCAGTACTTC. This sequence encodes CASSRSGRGYEQYF.